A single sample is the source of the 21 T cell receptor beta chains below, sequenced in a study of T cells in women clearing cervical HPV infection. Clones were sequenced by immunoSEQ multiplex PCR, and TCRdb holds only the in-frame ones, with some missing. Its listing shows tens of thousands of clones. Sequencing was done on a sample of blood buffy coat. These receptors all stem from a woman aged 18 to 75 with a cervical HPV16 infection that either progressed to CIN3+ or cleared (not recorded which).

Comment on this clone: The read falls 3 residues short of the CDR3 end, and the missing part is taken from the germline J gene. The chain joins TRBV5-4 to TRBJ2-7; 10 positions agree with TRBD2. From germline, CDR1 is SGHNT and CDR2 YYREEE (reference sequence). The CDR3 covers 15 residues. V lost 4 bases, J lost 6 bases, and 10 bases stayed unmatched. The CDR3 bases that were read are TGTGCCAGCAGCCTACGGACTAGCGGAGGGGGCGAG. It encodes CASSLRTSGGGE. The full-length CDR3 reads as CASSLRTSGGGEQYF.

The CDR3 reads CASSLEQGGGYTF. The covered CDR3 bases are TGTGCCAGCAGCTTAGAACAGGGGGGCGGC. The V and J genes are TRBV7-9 and TRBJ1-2, with 8 bases matching TRBD1. Sequencing ends 3 residues short of the CDR3 end; the germline J gene provides the rest. The CDR3 sequence is 13 residues long. Per the germline V gene, CDR1 is SEHNR and CDR2 is FQNEAQ (reference sequence).

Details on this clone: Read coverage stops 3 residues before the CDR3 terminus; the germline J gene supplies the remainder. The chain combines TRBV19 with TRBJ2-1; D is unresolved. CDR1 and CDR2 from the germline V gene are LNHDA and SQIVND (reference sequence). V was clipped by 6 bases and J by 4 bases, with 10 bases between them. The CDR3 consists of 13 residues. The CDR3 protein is CASSRKGYNEQFF. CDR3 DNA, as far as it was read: TGTGCCAGTAGCCGAAAAGGGTACAATGAG.

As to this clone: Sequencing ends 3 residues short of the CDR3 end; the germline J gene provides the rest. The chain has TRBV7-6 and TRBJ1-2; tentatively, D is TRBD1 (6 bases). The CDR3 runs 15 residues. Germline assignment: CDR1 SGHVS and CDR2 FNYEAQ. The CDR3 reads CASSLAQGDRYDYTF. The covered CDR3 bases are TGTGCCAGCAGCTTAGCACAGGGTGATAGATACGAC.

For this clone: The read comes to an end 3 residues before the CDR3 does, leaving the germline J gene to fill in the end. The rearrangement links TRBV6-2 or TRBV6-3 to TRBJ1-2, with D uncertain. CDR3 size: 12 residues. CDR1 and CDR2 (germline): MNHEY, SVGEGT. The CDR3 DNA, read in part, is TGTGCCAGCAGTTACTCGCCCTACGAC. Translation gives CASSYSPYD. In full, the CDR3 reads CASSYSPYDYTF.

The DNA read from the CDR3 is TGCAGTGCTAGGTACGGGGTATCGAACCCG. This translates into CSARYGVSNP. The CDR3 as a whole reads CSARYGVSNPLFF. The chain recombines TRBV20-1 with TRBJ2-2; D may be TRBD2 (5 bases). The CDR3 end is not reached by the read, which stops 3 residues before it; the germline J gene fills it in. The germline V gene has CDR1 DFQATT and CDR2 SNEGSKA (reference sequence). There are 13 residues in the CDR3.

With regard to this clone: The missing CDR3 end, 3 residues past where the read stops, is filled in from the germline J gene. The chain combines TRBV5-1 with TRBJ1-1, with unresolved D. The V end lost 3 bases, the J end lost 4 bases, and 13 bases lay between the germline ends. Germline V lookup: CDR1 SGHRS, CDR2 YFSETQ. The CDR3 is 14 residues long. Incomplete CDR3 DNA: TGCGCCAGCAGCTCGATGGGCACGATCACTGAA. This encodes CASSSMGTITE. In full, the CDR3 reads CASSSMGTITEAFF.

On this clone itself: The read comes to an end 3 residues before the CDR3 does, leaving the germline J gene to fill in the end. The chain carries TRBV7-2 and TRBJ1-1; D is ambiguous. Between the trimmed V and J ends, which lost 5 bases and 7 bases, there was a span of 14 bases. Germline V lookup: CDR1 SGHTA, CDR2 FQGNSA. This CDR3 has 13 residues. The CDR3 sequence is CASSHRGLIEAFF. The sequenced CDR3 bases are TGTGCCAGCAGCCACCGGGGTCTCATTGAA.

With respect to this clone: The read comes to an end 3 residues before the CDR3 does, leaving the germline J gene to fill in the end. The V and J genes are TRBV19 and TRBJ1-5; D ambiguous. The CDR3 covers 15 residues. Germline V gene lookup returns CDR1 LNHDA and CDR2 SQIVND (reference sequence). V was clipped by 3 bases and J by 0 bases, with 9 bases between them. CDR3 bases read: TGTGCCAGTAGTATGGGCAGTTATAGCAATCAGCCC. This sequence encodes CASSMGSYSNQP. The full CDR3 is CASSMGSYSNQPQHF.

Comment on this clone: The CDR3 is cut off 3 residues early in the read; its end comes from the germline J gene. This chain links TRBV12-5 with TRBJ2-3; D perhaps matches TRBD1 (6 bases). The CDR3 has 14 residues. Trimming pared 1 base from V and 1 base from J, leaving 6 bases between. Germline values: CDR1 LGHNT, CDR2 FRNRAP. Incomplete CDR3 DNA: TGTGCTAGTGGTTTGGCAGGGGGCACAGATACG. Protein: CASGLAGGTDT. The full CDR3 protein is CASGLAGGTDTQYF. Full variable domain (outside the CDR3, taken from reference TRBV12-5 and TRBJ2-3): DARVTQTPRHKVTEMGQEVTMRCQPILGHNTVFWYRQTMMQGLELLAYFRNRAPLDDSGMPKDRFSAEMPDATLATLKIQPSEPRDSAVYFCASGLAGGTDTQYFGPGTRLTVL.

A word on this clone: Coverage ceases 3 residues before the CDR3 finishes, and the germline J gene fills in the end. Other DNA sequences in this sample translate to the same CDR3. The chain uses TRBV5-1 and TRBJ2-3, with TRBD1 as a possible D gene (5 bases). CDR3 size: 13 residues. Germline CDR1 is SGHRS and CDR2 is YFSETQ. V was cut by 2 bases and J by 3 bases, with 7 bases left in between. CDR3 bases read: TGCGCCAGCAGCTTCCCAGGGACAGATACG. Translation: CASSFPGTDT. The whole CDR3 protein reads CASSFPGTDTQYF.

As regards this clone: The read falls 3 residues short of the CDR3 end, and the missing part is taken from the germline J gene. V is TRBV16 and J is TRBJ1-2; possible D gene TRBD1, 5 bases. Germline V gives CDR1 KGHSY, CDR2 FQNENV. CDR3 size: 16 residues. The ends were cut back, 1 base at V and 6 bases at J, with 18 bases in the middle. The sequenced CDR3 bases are TGTGCCAGCAGCCAATTCGATAGCCGGGGGAGGAATGGC. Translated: CASSQFDSRGRNG. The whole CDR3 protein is CASSQFDSRGRNGYTF.

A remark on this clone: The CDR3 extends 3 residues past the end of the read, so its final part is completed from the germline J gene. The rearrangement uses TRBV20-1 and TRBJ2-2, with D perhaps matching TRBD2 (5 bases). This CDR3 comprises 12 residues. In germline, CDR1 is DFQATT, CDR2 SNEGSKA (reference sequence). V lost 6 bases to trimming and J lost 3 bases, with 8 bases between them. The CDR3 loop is CSATRDTGELFF. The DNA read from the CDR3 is TGCAGTGCCACTAGAGACACCGGGGAG.

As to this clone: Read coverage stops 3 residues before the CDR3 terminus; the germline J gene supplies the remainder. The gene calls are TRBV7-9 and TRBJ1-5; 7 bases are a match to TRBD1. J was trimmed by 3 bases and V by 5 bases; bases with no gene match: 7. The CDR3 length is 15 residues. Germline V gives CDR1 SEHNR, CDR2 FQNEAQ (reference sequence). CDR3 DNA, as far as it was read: TGTGCCAGCAGCCCGGGGACAGCCCTCAATCAGCCC. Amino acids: CASSPGTALNQP. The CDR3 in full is CASSPGTALNQPQHF.

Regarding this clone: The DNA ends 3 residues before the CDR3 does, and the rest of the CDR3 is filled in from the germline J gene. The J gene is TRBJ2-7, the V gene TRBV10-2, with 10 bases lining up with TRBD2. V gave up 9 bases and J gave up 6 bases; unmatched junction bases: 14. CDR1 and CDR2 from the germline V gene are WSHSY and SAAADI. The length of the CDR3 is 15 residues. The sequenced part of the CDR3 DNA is TGCGCCAGTGCTGCAGCCATCCTAGCGGGAGCCGAG. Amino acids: CASAAAILAGAE. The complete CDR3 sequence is CASAAAILAGAEQYF.

The part of the CDR3 DNA that was read is TGTGCCAGCAGTGACCAGGGTAACTATGGC. This sequence encodes CASSDQGNYG. The entire CDR3 sequence reads CASSDQGNYGYTF. V and J are TRBV6-1 and TRBJ1-2, with a tentative D call TRBD1 (5 bases). The read is 3 residues too short to cover the CDR3 end, so that end is filled in from the germline J gene. CDR3 size: 13 residues. V was cut by 3 bases and J by 1 base, with 6 bases left in between. Germline V gene lookup returns CDR1 MNHNS and CDR2 SASEGT.

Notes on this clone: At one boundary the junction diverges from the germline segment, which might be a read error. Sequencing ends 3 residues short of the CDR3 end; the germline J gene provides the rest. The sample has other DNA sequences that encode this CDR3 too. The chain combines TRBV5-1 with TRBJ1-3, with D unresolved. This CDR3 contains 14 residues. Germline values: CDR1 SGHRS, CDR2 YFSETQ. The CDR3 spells CASSLDLSGNTIYF. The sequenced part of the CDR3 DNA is TGCGCCAGCAGCCTAGACCTCTCTGGAAACACA.

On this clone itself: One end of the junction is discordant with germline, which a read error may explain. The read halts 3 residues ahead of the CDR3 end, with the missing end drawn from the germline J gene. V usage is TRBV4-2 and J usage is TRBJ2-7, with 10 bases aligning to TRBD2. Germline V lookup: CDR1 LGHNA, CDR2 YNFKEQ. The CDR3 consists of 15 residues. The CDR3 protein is CASSQKLAGPHEQYF. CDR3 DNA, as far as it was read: TGCGCCAGCAGCCAAAAACTAGCGGGACCCCACGAG.

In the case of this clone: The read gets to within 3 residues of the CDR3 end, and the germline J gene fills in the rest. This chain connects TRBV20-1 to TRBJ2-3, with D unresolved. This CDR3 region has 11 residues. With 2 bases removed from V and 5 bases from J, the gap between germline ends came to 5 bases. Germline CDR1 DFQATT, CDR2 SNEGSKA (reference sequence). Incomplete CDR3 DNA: TGCAGTGCTAGAAAGGTAGATACG. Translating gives CSARKVDT. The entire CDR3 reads CSARKVDTQYF.

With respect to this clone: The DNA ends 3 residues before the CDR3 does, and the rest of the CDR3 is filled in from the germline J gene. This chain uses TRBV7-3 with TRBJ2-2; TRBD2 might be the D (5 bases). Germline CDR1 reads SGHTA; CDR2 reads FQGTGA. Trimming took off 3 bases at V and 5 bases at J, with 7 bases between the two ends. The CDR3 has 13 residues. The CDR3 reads CASSFSGTGELFF. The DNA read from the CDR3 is TGTGCCAGCAGCTTCTCGGGGACCGGGGAG.

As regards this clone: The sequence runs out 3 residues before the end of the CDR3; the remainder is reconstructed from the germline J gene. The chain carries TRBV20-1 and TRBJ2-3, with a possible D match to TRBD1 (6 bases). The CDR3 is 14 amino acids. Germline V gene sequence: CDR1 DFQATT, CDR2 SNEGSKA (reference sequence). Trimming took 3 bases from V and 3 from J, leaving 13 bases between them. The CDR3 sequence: CSARGGQKTDTQYF. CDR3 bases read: TGCAGTGCTAGGGGCGGACAGAAAACAGATACG.